This T cell receptor beta chain came from a study of blood T cell repertoires in COVID-19 (dated by TCRdb to 2020 to 2021). Regarding the complete study: Samples covering the acute and convalescent phases of COVID-19 were provided by collaborators in the United States, Italy and Spain. The material from the prospective study consisted of cDNA or gDNA derived from T cells, B-cell-depleted T cells, or PBMCs. The dataset comprised deeply sampled blood TCRbeta repertoires from subjects exposed to, actively infected with, or recovered from COVID-19. The repertoires were released in a freely available public database meant as a resource for research on the immune response to SARS-CoV-2. The samples were drawn from the first 160 participants of the ongoing ImmuneRACE study and from 950 to 1,500 subjects provided by 6 global collaborators. The sample metadata nearly always contained a de-identified subject ID, COVID-19 status, age in years and sex. Where available, HLA class I and class II types were taken from metadata supplied by the sample provider and were not determined by assay-based typing.

As regards this clone: Its specific antigen is unknown. Base qualities were left out, and no much larger clone turns up one base away.

Reading the germline V gene gives CDR1 MDHEN and CDR2 SYDVKM. Counted from cysteine to phenylalanine, this CDR3 has 12 amino acids. Of all the DNA, just the CDR3 is kept, 36 bases in frame from base 1. V gives up 1 base and J gives up 8 bases, and the segment between their germline ends measures 6 bases. Whole blood was collected in K2EDTA tubes by collaborating institutions according to the institutions' own protocols. For TCRbeta analysis, collaborators shipped samples in one of three forms: frozen whole blood, isolated PBMCs, or DNA extracted from either of those sample types. Results and caveats for the whole study, not just this receptor: How much clinical and demographic metadata was included differed by source and by participant, and the metadata was provided uncurated.

TCRbeta CDR3 regions were amplified from genomic DNA by means of the immunoSEQ Assay, a bias-controlled multiplex PCR. As for the authors' bioinformatics: Within the assay, amplification of reference gene primers was used to estimate how many nucleated cells each sample contained. To quantify the absolute abundance of each unique TCRbeta CDR3 rearrangement, sequence reads were collapsed and filtered. For each sample, productive Simpson clonality was calculated by taking the square root of Simpson's diversity index across productive rearrangements. Not all clones reach the TCRdb copy of this immuneACCESS table, which keeps in-frame sequences only. Checked studies attribute under half of the gap to unresolved V genes and leave the rest unexplained. That table is the source of V, J and clone size, and D and trimming were worked out from the DNA. This sample has over 150,000 clones in its table, and roughly nine tenths of those were observed once. The ten most abundant clones make up about 0.54% of the sample.

The sequenced sample consisted of peripheral blood. The sequence derives from a man aged 50-60 years with acute or convalescent COVID-19. Recombination joined TRBV28 with TRBJ2-1; no D gene call is confident. The CDR3 protein is CASSLSVYEQFF. The nucleotide sequence is given as TGTGCCAGCAGTTTATCCGTCTATGAGCAGTTCTTC.